This T cell receptor (beta chain) was recovered during a study of cytomegalovirus exposure and HLA in healthy donors. As regards this clone: As yet, its antigen is unknown.

General study results and limits: The classifier, whose performance was assessed in both the original and validation cohorts, reportedly diagnosed cytomegalovirus status with high specificity and sensitivity.

The PCR contained 60 Vbeta and 13 Jbeta primers. Assay used: immunoSEQ multiplex PCR; TCRdb lists only in-frame clones, some missing. The table records 150,000 to 200,000 clones, about 80% of them present only once. The CDR3 contains 13 residues. V was cut by 7 bases and J by 0 bases, with 7 bases left in between. Germline lookup yields CDR1 SGHRS and CDR2 YFSETQ. Sequenced input: PBMCs. This TCR came from a man aged 50-59 years in good health and CMV-seropositive. The genes are TRBV5-1 and TRBJ1-4, with D uncertain. DNA for the CDR3: TGCGCCAGCCGAGATGCAACTAATGAAAAACTGTTTTTT. Amino acid sequence: CASRDATNEKLFF.